This record looks at one T cell receptor beta chain sequence and its context. The antigen is undetermined. The source of the sample is a study of glioma-infiltrating T cells. Overall study results and limits: Tissue and blood shared very few CDR3 sequences. Tissue-blood divergence was below expectation in non-neoplastic patients, above in gliomas.

Germline V CDR1 and CDR2: SGHTA, FQGNSA. J lost 9 bases, V lost 5 bases, and 14 bases had no gene match. The CDR3 totals 16 residues. The iRepertoire nested amplicon-rescue multiplex PCR amplified TCR alpha and beta CDR3s from RNA. For one-step reverse transcription and amplification, roughly 95-400 ng of tissue mRNA or PBMC total RNA was used. A single record per CDR3 protein comes from TCRdb applying MiXCR to the multiplex PCR reads. The table shows about 130,000 distinct CDR3 sequences, with under 30% occurring only once. The V gene is TRBV7-2, the J gene TRBJ2-1, with 9 positions matching TRBD2. The source is a human donor with low-grade glioma or glioblastoma, undergoing nonglioma brain surgery, or in good health (not recorded which). The sample consisted of glioma tissue, nonneoplastic brain tissue, or PBMCs (not recorded which). The CDR3 DNA follows: TGTGCCAGCAGCCAGCGCGTCGCGGGGGGGCTGGGTGAGCAGTTCTTC. Translation gives CASSQRVAGGLGEQFF.